A selection of T cell receptor beta chains follows, all from one sample in a study of cytomegalovirus exposure and HLA in healthy donors. TCRdb's copy holds only in-frame clones and misses some; the assay was immunoSEQ multiplex PCR. The sample lists 93,000 or so clones, under 85% seen once, with roughly 4% in the top ten. Sequenced input: PBMCs. The receptors originated from a man aged 45-60 years in good health and CMV-seropositive. Both conserved end residues are trimmed from each CDR3.

V gene: TRBV10-3
J gene: TRBJ2-5
CDR3 protein: AISESTGARGYSETQY

V gene: TRBV14
J gene: TRBJ2-5
CDR3 protein: ASSRPTRSGRETQY

V gene: TRBV6-1
J gene: TRBJ1-5
CDR3 protein: ASRTGGSNQPQH

V gene: TRBV18
J gene: TRBJ2-6
CDR3 protein: ASSLTAGGSGANVLT

V gene: TRBV5-4
J gene: TRBJ2-7
CDR3 protein: ASSLGFPQNSYEQY

V gene: TRBV30
J gene: TRBJ1-2
CDR3 protein: AWKPQGVYGYT

V gene: TRBV5-1
J gene: TRBJ2-3
CDR3 protein: ASAEGAGLTDTQY

V gene: TRBV19
J gene: TRBJ1-1
CDR3 protein: ASTPRGGRGEAF

V gene: TRBV19
J gene: TRBJ2-1
CDR3 protein: ASSSGTSGSDEQF

V gene: TRBV29-1
J gene: TRBJ2-5
CDR3 protein: SVTGGGETQY

V gene: TRBV7-9
J gene: TRBJ2-7
CDR3 protein: SSGRMAYEQY

V gene: TRBV28
J gene: TRBJ2-7
CDR3 protein: ASSSPSSGMTSEQY

V gene: TRBV5-1
J gene: TRBJ2-3
CDR3 protein: ASSVGQSTDTQY

V gene: TRBV5-4
J gene: TRBJ2-3
CDR3 protein: ASSLAGGLAGTDTQY

V gene: TRBV2
J gene: TRBJ2-1
CDR3 protein: ASTRGSSYNEQF

V gene: TRBV11-2
J gene: TRBJ2-5
CDR3 protein: ASSLPLPGVETQY

V gene: TRBV19
J gene: TRBJ1-1
CDR3 protein: ASTASGQGNTEAF

V gene: TRBV7-3
J gene: TRBJ2-1
CDR3 protein: ASSAQGQGAGWEQF

V gene: TRBV5-1
J gene: TRBJ1-4
CDR3 protein: ASSLAGQGGEKLF

V gene: TRBV4-1
J gene: TRBJ2-7
CDR3 protein: ASSQGAQGRHEQY

V gene: TRBV7-9
J gene: TRBJ2-5
CDR3 protein: ASSLAEYQETQY

V gene: TRBV30
J gene: TRBJ1-1
CDR3 protein: AWRDPGGLMNTEAF

V gene: TRBV30
J gene: TRBJ2-7
CDR3 protein: AWSGGGYEQY

V gene: TRBV2
J gene: TRBJ2-5
CDR3 protein: ASKGGVGETQY

V gene: TRBV9
J gene: TRBJ2-7
CDR3 protein: ASSVEAGASEQY

V gene: TRBV28
J gene: TRBJ1-1
CDR3 protein: ASSFYGGANTAF

V gene: TRBV6-5
J gene: TRBJ1-2
CDR3 protein: ASSFRETNYGYT

V gene: TRBV11-3
J gene: TRBJ2-1
CDR3 protein: ASSWGLAGGWNEQF

V gene: TRBV7-8
J gene: TRBJ2-7
CDR3 protein: ASSLETSYEQY

V gene: TRBV6-5
J gene: TRBJ2-7
CDR3 protein: ASSRDRPSYEQY

V gene: TRBV28
J gene: TRBJ1-2
CDR3 protein: ASFSDRVSSGYT

V gene: TRBV9
J gene: TRBJ2-2
CDR3 protein: ASSHRWGDTGELF

V gene: TRBV18
J gene: TRBJ1-4
CDR3 protein: ASSPWDSVPATNEKLF

V gene: TRBV27
J gene: TRBJ2-5
CDR3 protein: ASSLSGTAKTQY

V gene: TRBV6-1
J gene: TRBJ1-5
CDR3 protein: ASTDREGDQPQH

V gene: TRBV7-8
J gene: TRBJ2-7
CDR3 protein: ASRHRPGQGPYEQY

V gene: TRBV27
J gene: TRBJ2-2
CDR3 protein: ASSPYTGELF

V gene: TRBV19
J gene: TRBJ2-1
CDR3 protein: ASSREGSYNEQF

V gene: TRBV4-1
J gene: TRBJ2-2
CDR3 protein: ASSRISGREDTGELF

V gene: TRBV28
J gene: TRBJ1-1
CDR3 protein: ASSLGGAAGRTEAF

V gene: TRBV29-1
J gene: TRBJ2-3
CDR3 protein: SAEGLAGHTDTQY

V gene: TRBV14
J gene: TRBJ1-2
CDR3 protein: ASSQDYSYGYT

V gene: TRBV7-9
J gene: TRBJ2-3
CDR3 protein: SSSANTDTQY

V gene: TRBV6-1
J gene: TRBJ2-1
CDR3 protein: ASSEGSEGHEQF

V gene: TRBV21-1
J gene: TRBJ2-7
CDR3 protein: ASSTPRTGCPYEQY

V gene: TRBV2
J gene: TRBJ1-1
CDR3 protein: ASSEDRGTEAF

V gene: TRBV19
J gene: TRBJ2-2
CDR3 protein: ASSRDRDPFGELF

V gene: TRBV28
J gene: TRBJ1-1
CDR3 protein: ASSSGQGVATEAF

V gene: TRBV21-1
J gene: TRBJ1-2
CDR3 protein: ASSHGGQAFYGYT

V gene: TRBV19
J gene: TRBJ2-3
CDR3 protein: ASSWGGRTDTQY

V gene: TRBV11-3
J gene: TRBJ2-2
CDR3 protein: ASSSPSTGELF